A selection of T cell receptor beta chains follows, all from one sample in a study of T cells in Graves' hyperthyroidism and ophthalmopathy. TCRdb passed the multiplex PCR reads through MiXCR, listing each CDR3 protein once. Found here are approximately 400,000 distinct CDR3 sequences, over 11% of them singletons; the top ten hold 9.5% to 12%. Sequences were obtained from blood. These receptors all come from a woman in her sixties or seventies with Graves' hyperthyroidism. Both conserved end residues are trimmed from each CDR3.

>TRBV9
ASSVGGAGGLDTQY
>TRBV15
ATSRGRDSVYEQY
>TRBV20-1
SARDSIAGGLSYNEQF
>TRBV11-2
ASSPVRDGYT
>TRBV11-2
ASSLASSGSESYEQY
>TRBV12-3/TRBV12-4
ASSRDPLAYEQY
>TRBV5-1
ASSLQGVPSRAYGYT
>TRBV7-6
ASSLDFRAPSGSNYNEQF
>TRBV20-1
SAGLAGLRQETQY
>TRBV30
AWSVLGGWGRTDTQY
>TRBV11-2
ASAPGHLYEQY
>TRBV28
ASSSLPGYT
>TRBV27
ASSWDGDTQY
>TRBV7-2
ASSLGPQGSGANVLT
>TRBV20-1
SARFRESGTQY
>TRBV7-9
ASSFGTNTGELF
>TRBV19
ASSVRQGDQPQH
>TRBV4-1
ASSQDWLNTGELF
>TRBV3-1
ASSQEVLAGVTGELF
>TRBV11-2
ASSLGARGSATGELF
>TRBV18
ASSRLRERGEETQY
>TRBV4-1
ASSPQQGNGGYT
>TRBV28
ASSPNVAGGSVEQF
>TRBV19
ASSIAGSGTREQF
>TRBV24-1
ATSDSGTGSRGYT
>TRBV7-3
ASSLSSLSTDTQY
>TRBV6-9
ASSYSGTGGDYGYT
>TRBV5-1
ASSLATRGIGETQY